This is a list of T cell receptor beta chains from one sample in a study of blood T cell repertoires in COVID-19. Measured with immunoSEQ multiplex PCR; TCRdb has only the in-frame clones, and not every one. The sample records some 240,000 clones, 70% to 85% being singletons. Sequencing was done on a sample of peripheral blood. Receptor source: an elderly woman with acute or convalescent COVID-19. Each CDR3 is given with its conserved first and last residue. The order of the fields is J gene, clone size, V gene, D gene, CDR3 protein, CDR3 DNA. A D gene is named only where the DNA matches it firmly. Size is stated for part of the rows, as once, few or many counts, or as a class when the clone is expanded.

>TRBJ2-5|.|TRBV7-3|TRBD2
CASSFSGGAVETQYF
TGTGCCAGCAGTTTTAGCGGGGGGGCTGTAGAGACCCAGTACTTC
>TRBJ1-6|.|TRBV3-1/TRBV3-2|.
CASSQEGPRGRRVGYNSPLHF
TGTGCCAGCAGCCAAGAGGGCCCCAGGGGCCGTAGGGTTGGCTATAATTCACCCCTCCACTTT
>TRBJ1-4|once|TRBV7-8|TRBD1
CASSSRGRDNEKLFF
TGTGCCAGCAGCTCCAGGGGGCGAGATAATGAAAAACTGTTTTTT
>TRBJ1-5|.|TRBV7-3|TRBD1
CASSTTGGTTQHF
TGTGCCAGCAGCACAACAGGGGGCACGACCCAGCATTTT
>TRBJ2-2|.|TRBV5-4|.
CASSLQGTGELFF
TGTGCCAGCAGCCTTCAGGGAACCGGGGAGCTGTTTTTT
>TRBJ1-6|.|TRBV28|.
CASSLGTKSSPLHF
TGTGCCAGCAGTCTAGGGACAAAAAGTTCACCCCTCCACTTT
>TRBJ1-5|.|TRBV3-1/TRBV3-2|.
CASSQGYRHQPQHF
TGTGCCAGCAGCCAAGGATACAGGCATCAGCCCCAGCATTTT
>TRBJ1-2|once|TRBV3-1/TRBV3-2|TRBD1
CASSPYRGINYGYTF
TGTGCCAGCAGCCCATACAGGGGAATTAACTATGGCTACACCTTC
>TRBJ2-7|.|TRBV11-2|.
CASSYLPGPPYEQYF
TGTGCCAGCAGCTACCTCCCAGGGCCACCCTACGAGCAGTACTTC
>TRBJ1-1|.|TRBV18|TRBD1
CASSPLTGDLEAFF
TGTGCCAGCTCACCGCTCACAGGGGACCTTGAAGCTTTCTTT
>TRBJ2-2|.|TRBV24-1|.
CATSGTNPTAFGRELFF
TGTGCCACCAGTGGAACCAATCCGACTGCCTTTGGCCGGGAGCTGTTTTTT
>TRBJ1-5|.|TRBV28|.
CASSYRRDIQPQHF
TGTGCCAGCAGTTATAGGCGGGATATTCAGCCCCAGCATTTT
>TRBJ1-6|few|TRBV6-1|TRBD1
CASRETGTGRNSPLHF
TGTGCCAGCAGGGAAACCGGGACAGGCCGAAATTCACCCCTCCACTTT
>TRBJ1-3|few|TRBV7-6|.
CASSLAFRGTGNTIYF
TGTGCCAGCAGCTTAGCGTTCAGGGGCACTGGAAACACCATATATTTT
>TRBJ1-4|.|TRBV28|.
CASSLKGIREKLFF
TGTGCCAGCAGTTTAAAGGGGATTAGGGAAAAACTGTTTTTT
>TRBJ1-1|few|TRBV7-3|TRBD1
CASSSTGANTEAFF
TGTGCCAGCAGCTCGACAGGGGCGAACACTGAAGCTTTCTTT
>TRBJ2-6|.|TRBV18|TRBD1
CASSPRDRARGANVLTF
TGTGCCAGCTCACCACGGGACAGGGCGCGTGGGGCCAACGTCCTGACTTTC
>TRBJ1-5|.|TRBV19|.
CASSPRSLLPRNQPQHF
TGTGCCAGTAGTCCTCGGAGCCTGTTGCCCCGGAATCAGCCCCAGCATTTT
>TRBJ1-1|.|TRBV18|.
CASSPRGDTEAFF
TGTGCCAGCTCACCTCGGGGGGACACTGAAGCTTTCTTT
>TRBJ1-1|.|TRBV28|.
CASRTSLNTEAFF
TGTGCCAGCAGGACTTCCTTGAACACTGAAGCTTTCTTT
>TRBJ2-7|.|TRBV6-5|TRBD1
CASEKEDRGHEQYF
TGTGCCAGCGAAAAGGAGGACAGGGGGCACGAGCAGTACTTC
>TRBJ2-2|once|TRBV6-5|TRBD1
CASSLDRVIGELFF
TGTGCCAGCAGTCTGGACAGGGTGATCGGGGAGCTGTTTTTT
>TRBJ1-6|.|TRBV7-3|TRBD1
CASSWTGGNSPLHF
TGTGCCAGCAGCTGGACAGGGGGGAATTCACCCCTCCACTTT